A selection of T cell receptor beta chains follows, all from one sample in a study of blood T cell repertoires in COVID-19. This table comes from immunoSEQ multiplex PCR, and its TCRdb copy is limited to in-frame clones, with some not included. Among some 240,000 clones listed, 70% to 85% were seen once. Sequenced: peripheral blood. The source of these receptors is a man aged 45-65 years with active or convalescent COVID-19. Each CDR3 is given with its conserved first and last residue. Fields, in order: J gene, clone size, V gene, D gene, CDR3 protein, CDR3 DNA. D genes are given only for firm matches. Rows may omit the clone size; those that give it use once, few, many or a size class.

J gene: TRBJ2-1; clone size: -; V gene: TRBV30; D gene: TRBD2; CDR3 protein: CAWSSAGAGGRRNEQFF; CDR3 DNA: TGTGCCTGGAGCAGCGCAGGGGCGGGAGGGCGGAGGAATGAGCAGTTCTTC
J gene: TRBJ1-3; clone size: -; V gene: TRBV4-1; D gene: -; CDR3 protein: CASRLSPSSGNTIYF; CDR3 DNA: TGCGCCAGCAGACTTAGCCCCAGCTCTGGAAACACCATATATTTT
J gene: TRBJ1-2; clone size: -; V gene: TRBV6-2/TRBV6-3; D gene: -; CDR3 protein: CASSLKGGTYGYTF; CDR3 DNA: TGTGCCAGCAGCCTTAAAGGAGGGACTTATGGCTACACCTTC
J gene: TRBJ2-3; clone size: -; V gene: TRBV6-5; D gene: TRBD2; CDR3 protein: CASNHGTSGTTDQYF; CDR3 DNA: TGTGCCAGCAATCATGGGACTAGCGGGACCACAGATCAGTATTTT
J gene: TRBJ1-5; clone size: -; V gene: TRBV7-8; D gene: -; CDR3 protein: CASSKSDGGQPQHF; CDR3 DNA: TGTGCCAGCAGCAAGAGTGACGGAGGTCAGCCCCAGCATTTT
J gene: TRBJ2-5; clone size: once; V gene: TRBV7-8; D gene: -; CDR3 protein: CASSSTRGGLVETQYF; CDR3 DNA: TGTGCCAGCAGCTCAACCCGAGGGGGTCTAGTAGAGACCCAGTACTTC
J gene: TRBJ2-6; clone size: -; V gene: TRBV28; D gene: -; CDR3 protein: CASSTGTSLTGPGANVLTF; CDR3 DNA: TGTGCCAGCAGTACCGGAACTTCCCTGACAGGACCTGGGGCCAACGTCCTGACTTTC
J gene: TRBJ1-5; clone size: -; V gene: TRBV27; D gene: TRBD1; CDR3 protein: CASRTTGGPAYSNQPQHF; CDR3 DNA: TGTGCCAGCCGAACCACAGGGGGCCCTGCTTATAGCAATCAGCCCCAGCATTTT
J gene: TRBJ2-3; clone size: -; V gene: TRBV5-1; D gene: TRBD2; CDR3 protein: CASKSSSGDSTDTQYF; CDR3 DNA: TGCGCCAGCAAAAGCTCTAGCGGGGACAGTACAGATACGCAGTATTTT
J gene: TRBJ2-1; clone size: -; V gene: TRBV5-1; D gene: -; CDR3 protein: CASSLGLRSEQFF; CDR3 DNA: TGCGCCAGCAGCTTGGGACTGCGGAGCGAGCAGTTCTTC
J gene: TRBJ2-5; clone size: -; V gene: TRBV13; D gene: TRBD2; CDR3 protein: CASSFRLAGDGETQYF; CDR3 DNA: TGTGCCAGCAGCTTTAGACTAGCGGGAGACGGGGAGACCCAGTACTTC
J gene: TRBJ2-3; clone size: -; V gene: TRBV9; D gene: TRBD2; CDR3 protein: CASSAEVAGGGDTQYF; CDR3 DNA: TGTGCCAGCAGCGCAGAAGTAGCGGGGGGCGGAGATACGCAGTATTTT
J gene: TRBJ2-2; clone size: once; V gene: TRBV7-2; D gene: -; CDR3 protein: CASKGRAGELFF; CDR3 DNA: TGTGCCAGCAAAGGTCGGGCCGGGGAGCTGTTTTTT
J gene: TRBJ1-5; clone size: -; V gene: TRBV19; D gene: TRBD1; CDR3 protein: CASSADREGNQPQHF; CDR3 DNA: TGTGCCAGTAGTGCGGACAGGGAAGGCAATCAGCCCCAGCATTTT
J gene: TRBJ2-2; clone size: -; V gene: TRBV5-1; D gene: -; CDR3 protein: CASSTISGNTGELFF; CDR3 DNA: TGCGCCAGCAGCACAATTAGCGGAAACACCGGGGAGCTGTTTTTT
J gene: TRBJ2-7; clone size: -; V gene: TRBV28; D gene: TRBD1; CDR3 protein: CASSTRQGDYEQYF; CDR3 DNA: TGTGCCAGCAGTACACGACAGGGAGACTACGAGCAGTACTTC
J gene: TRBJ2-2; clone size: -; V gene: TRBV6-2/TRBV6-3; D gene: TRBD2; CDR3 protein: CASSYDPLAGGSNTGELFF; CDR3 DNA: TGTGCCAGCAGTTACGACCCACTAGCGGGAGGGTCAAACACCGGGGAGCTGTTTTTT
J gene: TRBJ2-3; clone size: once; V gene: TRBV4-3; D gene: -; CDR3 protein: CASSQAGRGTSGTDTQYF; CDR3 DNA: TGCGCCAGCAGCCAAGCTGGGAGAGGGACTTCTGGCACAGATACGCAGTATTTT
J gene: TRBJ1-1; clone size: -; V gene: TRBV27; D gene: TRBD1; CDR3 protein: CASRTNRGTEAFF; CDR3 DNA: TGTGCCAGCAGGACAAACAGGGGCACTGAAGCTTTCTTT
J gene: TRBJ2-2; clone size: -; V gene: TRBV6-2/TRBV6-3; D gene: -; CDR3 protein: CASSLQGVSGELFF; CDR3 DNA: TGTGCCAGCAGTTTACAGGGTGTCTCCGGGGAGCTGTTTTTT
J gene: TRBJ2-7; clone size: -; V gene: TRBV7-2; D gene: -; CDR3 protein: CASGYGFYEQYF; CDR3 DNA: TGTGCCAGCGGCTACGGGTTCTACGAGCAGTACTTC
J gene: TRBJ1-4; clone size: -; V gene: TRBV6-2/TRBV6-3; D gene: -; CDR3 protein: CASSYRTATNEKLFF; CDR3 DNA: TGTGCCAGCAGTTACAGGACTGCAACTAATGAAAAACTGTTTTTT
J gene: TRBJ2-1; clone size: -; V gene: TRBV28; D gene: TRBD2; CDR3 protein: CASSLLAGDYNEQFF; CDR3 DNA: TGTGCCAGCAGTTTACTAGCGGGGGACTACAATGAGCAGTTCTTC
J gene: TRBJ1-6; clone size: -; V gene: TRBV5-1; D gene: -; CDR3 protein: CASSYMTGSSPLHF; CDR3 DNA: TGCGCCAGCAGCTACATGACAGGAAGTTCACCCCTCCACTTT
J gene: TRBJ2-5; clone size: -; V gene: TRBV15; D gene: TRBD1; CDR3 protein: CATSRFGQGQETQYF; CDR3 DNA: TGTGCCACCAGCAGGTTCGGACAGGGGCAGGAGACCCAGTACTTC
J gene: TRBJ2-2; clone size: -; V gene: TRBV7-9; D gene: -; CDR3 protein: CASSSAGSPNTGELFF; CDR3 DNA: TGTGCCAGCAGCTCTGCCGGGTCCCCGAACACCGGGGAGCTGTTTTTT
J gene: TRBJ1-2; clone size: -; V gene: TRBV9; D gene: -; CDR3 protein: CASRAQAGYGYTF; CDR3 DNA: TGTGCCAGCAGGGCCCAGGCGGGATATGGCTACACCTTC
J gene: TRBJ1-1; clone size: once; V gene: TRBV30; D gene: TRBD1; CDR3 protein: CAWTLTGAVMNTEAFF; CDR3 DNA: TGTGCCTGGACCCTCACAGGGGCGGTAATGAACACTGAAGCTTTCTTT
J gene: TRBJ2-7; clone size: -; V gene: TRBV20-1; D gene: -; CDR3 protein: CSASLAYEQYF; CDR3 DNA: TGCAGTGCTAGTCTAGCCTACGAGCAGTACTTC
J gene: TRBJ2-1; clone size: -; V gene: TRBV29-1; D gene: TRBD2; CDR3 protein: CSVVPGTINEQFF; CDR3 DNA: TGCAGCGTTGTGCCCGGGACTATCAATGAGCAGTTCTTC
J gene: TRBJ2-2; clone size: -; V gene: TRBV11-3; D gene: TRBD1; CDR3 protein: CASSLTGWDGELFF; CDR3 DNA: TGTGCCAGCAGCTTGACAGGGTGGGACGGGGAGCTGTTTTTT